These T cell receptor beta chains were read from a single sample in a study of spatial heterogeneity in lung cancer. TCRdb reprocessed the 5' RACE reads via MiXCR and lists one record per CDR3 protein. The sample comprises 40,000 to 55,000 distinct CDR3 sequences, about 6.5% of which are singletons, and 43% rests with the top ten. The sample was PBMCs, taken at surgery. The origin of the receptors is a female donor with early-stage non-small cell lung cancer. CDR3s include the opening cysteine and the closing phenylalanine or tryptophan.

TRBV29-1 | CSATRQGATEAFF
TRBV21-1 | CASSKAGTAVSPLHF
TRBV3-1 | CATSGGGVGEKLFF
TRBV13 | CASSYSRQYYTF
TRBV6-1 | CASSESSGGIQCIQYF
TRBV2 | CASIADRNGGYTF
TRBV7-2 | CASSFRGRGEKLFF
TRBV3-1 | CASSQLNSPLHF
TRBV20-1 | CSASRGSDEQFF
TRBV6-5 | CASSRLYEQYF
TRBV7-9 | CASSVRQGSYEQYF
TRBV5-6 | CASSLGPGVPYEQYF
TRBV4-1 | CASSIRGDSNQPQHF
TRBV12-3/TRBV12-4 | CASGLRDTFNYGYTF
TRBV9 | CASSVRVSGANVLTF
TRBV9 | CASGPGLGWGQYF
TRBV9 | CASSVDRGLSYGYTF
TRBV7-2 | CASSLTGGRTDTQYF